This T cell receptor beta chain emerged from a study of T cell responses to AZD1222 COVID-19 vaccine. Study-wide results and caveats: There were mostly white British donors and more females than males, and clonal diversity was possibly underestimated.

Assay: immunoSEQ multiplex PCR; the TCRdb copy retains only in-frame clones and omits some. This table holds roughly 120,000 clones, 75% to 90% found once. Concerning this clone itself: Its antigen is still unknown.

Deletions cut 6 bases from V and 3 bases from J, with 10 bases between. The V gene's germline CDR1 is LNHDA and CDR2 SQIVND (reference sequence). This CDR3 is 13 amino acids long. Pooling was applied to second doses at about 4 or about 12 weeks. This clonotype was sampled from an adult who received the AZD1222 COVID-19 vaccine. The chain combines TRBV19 with TRBJ2-3, with D tentatively TRBD1 (6 bases). This specimen was peripheral blood, taken 28 days after the second AZD1222 dose. CDR3 residues: CASSRRGTDTQYF. CDR3 sequence (DNA): TGTGCCAGTAGCCGAAGGGGGACAGATACGCAGTATTTT.